A single sample is the source of the 3 T cell receptor beta chains below, sequenced in a study of T cells in Graves' hyperthyroidism and ophthalmopathy. The investigators amplified TCR beta CDR3 regions from RNA transcripts. Initially, a first-round RT-PCR of the TCR CDR3 employed the HTBI primer set. TCRdb independently ran MiXCR on the multiplex PCR reads; one entry per CDR3 protein. The sample yields 600,000 to 900,000 distinct CDR3 sequences, roughly 17% seen once. Input material: blood. The receptors stem from a man between 18 and 29 years old with Graves' hyperthyroidism.

This clonotype was counted at least ten times. This chain joins TRBV20-1 and TRBJ2-7; D gene unclear. The CDR3 extends over 13 amino acids. From germline, CDR1 is DFQATT and CDR2 SNEGSKA (reference sequence). V was cut by 5 bases and J by 2 bases, with 13 bases left in between. DNA of the CDR3: TGCAGTGCTCAATATAGGTCCGCCTACGAGCAGTACTTC. Protein sequence: CSAQYRSAYEQYF.

In this sample, this clonotype turned up many times. The chain employs TRBV6-1 and TRBJ1-5, with a tentative D call TRBD1 (6 bases). CDR3 length equals 14 residues. Germline assignment: CDR1 MNHNS and CDR2 SASEGT. The V end was cut by 5 bases, the J end by 5 bases, with 13 bases between. The DNA of the CDR3 is TGTGCCAGCAGTAAAGGGGGGACCCATCAGCCCCAGCATTTT. Translation: CASSKGGTHQPQHF.

This clonotype was observed a few times. V usage is TRBV4-3 and J usage is TRBJ2-4; the D gene is possibly TRBD2 (6 bases). The CDR3 runs 17 residues. V was trimmed by 0 bases and J by 0 bases, leaving 12 bases between them. Germline values: CDR1 LGHNA, CDR2 YSLEER. The CDR3 spells CASSQDPQGGAKNIQYF. CDR3 DNA: TGCGCCAGCAGCCAAGATCCCCAGGGAGGAGCCAAAAACATTCAGTACTTC.